The sequence of this T cell receptor beta chain was determined in a study of blood T cell repertoires in COVID-19. Overall study: Sites across the United States, Italy and Spain contributed samples from acute and convalescent COVID-19.

TCRdb keeps only in-frame clones here, not all; method: immunoSEQ multiplex PCR. The table lists 270,000 or so clones, around 86% of them singletons. Germline V lookup: CDR1 SGHTA, CDR2 FQGNSA. V was clipped by 3 bases and J by 5 bases; unmatched bases: 9. CDR3 length: 16 residues. The origin of this receptor is a woman younger than 45 with active or convalescent COVID-19. Material for sequencing was peripheral blood. The chain recombines TRBV7-2 with TRBJ2-5, with TRBD2 identical over 10 bases. The CDR3: CASSFFSGGAGETQYF. The CDR3 DNA reads TGTGCCAGCAGCTTCTTCAGCGGGGGGGCCGGGGAGACCCAGTACTTC. Full variable domain (outside the CDR3, taken from reference TRBV7-2 and TRBJ2-5): GAGVSQSPSNKVTEKGKDVELRCDPISGHTALYWYRQSLGQGLEFLIYFQGNSAPDKSGLPSDRFSAERTGGSVSTLTIQRTQQEDSAVYLCASSFFSGGAGETQYFGPGTRLLVL.